The 17 T cell receptor beta chains reported below all come from one sample, sequenced in a study of blood T cell repertoires in COVID-19. Sequenced by immunoSEQ multiplex PCR; TCRdb stores in-frame clones only, minus some. The repertoire holds 650,000 to 800,000 clones, 85% to 90% seen once, with under 0.3% in the top ten. The sequenced material came from peripheral blood. The receptors come from a woman aged 18 to 35 with acute or convalescent COVID-19.

This chain connects TRBV6-1 to TRBJ1-1; no reliable D call. V was clipped by 9 bases and J by 6 bases, with 14 bases between them. The CDR3 covers 12 residues. Germline V CDR1 and CDR2: MNHNS, SASEGT. CDR3 residues: CASSTVVPEAFF. Here the CDR3 DNA reads TGTGCCAGTTCCACGGTAGTACCTGAAGCTTTCTTT.

The chain has TRBV7-9 and TRBJ2-7, with 10 bases identical to TRBD1. The CDR3 runs to 16 residues. CDR1 is SEHNR, CDR2 FQNEAQ, per germline (reference sequence). V was clipped by 3 bases and J by 4 bases; unmatched bases: 9. The CDR3 coding sequence is TGTGCCAGCAGCTTCCGCCGGGACAGGGGTGAATACGAGCAGTACTTC. Translated: CASSFRRDRGEYEQYF. The full variable domain, its missing parts supplied by reference TRBV7-9 and TRBJ2-7, is DTGVSQNPRHKITKRGQNVTFRCDPISEHNRLYWYRQTLGQGPEFLTYFQNEAQLEKSRLLSDRFSAERPKGSFSTLEIQRTEQGDSAMYLCASSFRRDRGEYEQYFGPGTRLTVT.

V gene TRBV12-3 or TRBV12-4 combines with J gene TRBJ2-3; maybe TRBD2 (5 bases). V was pared by 1 base and J by 4 bases, with 6 bases between. The CDR3 length is 13 residues. CDR3 coding DNA: TGTGCCAGCAGTTTAGGGACTCCAGATACGCAGTATTTT. It encodes CASSLGTPDTQYF.

This chain joins TRBV27 and TRBJ1-2; TRBD1 matches 7 bases. CDR3 size: 14 residues. V shed 5 bases and J 6 bases; nucleotides not matched to a gene: 9. Germline values: CDR1 MNHEY, CDR2 SMNVEV (reference sequence). This chain's CDR3 is CASSQGAGGHGYTF. CDR3 DNA sequence: TGTGCCAGCAGTCAGGGAGCAGGGGGTCATGGCTACACCTTC.

The table lists this clone with a count of one. The rearrangement uses TRBV30 and TRBJ1-5; 8 bases line up with TRBD1. Germline assignment: CDR1 GTSNPN and CDR2 SVGIG (reference sequence). Trimming at V came to 3 bases and at J to 1 base, leaving 5 bases not matched to a gene. The CDR3 consists of 15 residues. CDR3 nucleotides: TGTGCCTGGAGCCCCGGACAGGGAAGCAATCAGCCCCAGCATTTT. It translates to CAWSPGQGSNQPQHF.

This clone was detected once. The rearrangement uses TRBV28 and TRBJ1-5; 8 bases map to TRBD1. There are 20 residues in the CDR3. With 2 bases clipped from V and 0 bases from J, the junction kept 15 bases outside the gene matches. Germline-derived CDR1 and CDR2 are MDHEN and SYDVKM. CDR3 sequence reads: CASSLTGTGPSNLSNQPQHF. CDR3 in DNA: TGTGCCAGCAGTTTAACAGGGACAGGACCTTCGAATCTTAGCAATCAGCCCCAGCATTTT.

This chain uses TRBV6-5 with TRBJ2-2, with 7 bases aligning to TRBD2. Germline trimming cut 8 bases from V and 6 bases from J; bases unmatched to any gene: 12. The CDR3 loop spans 15 amino acids. The germline CDR1 and CDR2 sequences are MNHEY and SVGAGI. The CDR3 sequence is CASGWLGGDSGELFF. The CDR3 region has the DNA TGTGCCAGCGGGTGGCTGGGGGGGGATTCCGGGGAGCTGTTTTTT.

CDR3 sequence: CASSLREGVSPLHF. The CDR3 bases are TGTGCCAGCAGTTTACGGGAGGGAGTCTCACCCCTCCACTTT. This chain uses TRBV28 with TRBJ1-6; D not resolved. CDR1 is MDHEN, CDR2 SYDVKM, per germline. The CDR3 is 14 amino acids. V lost 2 bases to trimming and J lost 10 bases, with 12 bases between them.

The chain joins TRBV19 to TRBJ1-1; no firm D call. With 1 base removed from V and 0 bases from J, the gap between germline ends came to 9 bases. This CDR3 spans 15 amino acids. Germline V gene lookup returns CDR1 LNHDA and CDR2 SQIVND (reference sequence). The CDR3 DNA follows: TGTGCCAGTAGTATAGGGAGTTACATGAACACTGAAGCTTTCTTT. Its translation: CASSIGSYMNTEAFF.

The gene calls are TRBV18 and TRBJ1-4, with D maybe TRBD1 (6 bases). The CDR3 length is 15 residues. Germline V gene lookup returns CDR1 KGHSH and CDR2 LQKENI. Trimming removed 3 bases at V and 6 bases at J, with 14 bases between. DNA of the CDR3: TGTGCCAGCTCACCCTACAGGGTCGTTGATGAAAAACTGTTTTTT. It codes for CASSPYRVVDEKLFF.

Concerning this clone itself: This specimen includes other DNA sequences encoding the same CDR3. This chain connects TRBV30 to TRBJ1-3; 8 bases are shared with TRBD1. The CDR3 covers 15 residues. V was clipped by 3 bases and J by 0 bases; unmatched bases: 4. Germline V CDR1 and CDR2: GTSNPN, SVGIG (reference sequence). This CDR3 is CAWSRTGNSGNTIYF. The CDR3 coding sequence is TGTGCCTGGAGCAGGACAGGGAACTCTGGAAACACCATATATTTT. The full variable domain, completed using reference TRBV30 and TRBJ1-3, is SQTIHQWPATLVQPVGSPLSLECTVEGTSNPNLYWYRQAAGRGLQLLFYSVGIGQISSEVPQNLSASRPQDRQFILSSKKLLLSDSGFYLCAWSRTGNSGNTIYFGEGSWLTVV.

This clone has just a few counts. The chain links TRBV7-9 to TRBJ2-7; TRBD2 might be the D (5 bases). This CDR3 is built from 16 residues. CDR1 and CDR2 from the germline V gene are SEHNR and FQNEAQ (reference sequence). The germline V and J ends were trimmed by 0 bases and 2 bases, with 14 bases remaining between them. CDR3 sequence reads: CASSLAEGPKTYEQYF. The CDR3 DNA is TGTGCCAGCAGCTTAGCCGAGGGCCCAAAGACCTACGAGCAGTACTTC.

This clone was counted only a few times. This CDR3 reads CATSSERDILSYEQYF. The CDR3 region has the DNA TGTGCCACCAGCTCCGAGAGGGACATCCTATCGTACGAGCAGTACTTC. The rearrangement joins TRBV15 to TRBJ2-7, with D possibly TRBD1 on 6 matching bases. Trimming shortened V by 5 bases and J by 4 bases, and 21 bases separated the two germline ends. In germline, CDR1 is LNHNV, CDR2 YYDKDF (reference sequence). This CDR3 spans 16 amino acids. Drawing the rest from reference TRBV15 and TRBJ2-7, the complete variable domain is DAMVIQNPRYQVTQFGKPVTLSCSQTLNHNVMYWYQQKSSQAPKLLFHYYDKDFNNEADTPDNFQSRRPNTSFCFLDIRSPGLGDTAMYLCATSSERDILSYEQYFGPGTRLTVT.

The chain carries TRBV2 and TRBJ1-5; possibly TRBD1 for D (6 bases). The CDR3 runs to 12 residues. Germline V gives CDR1 SNHLY, CDR2 FYNNEI. V was clipped by 7 bases and J by 7 bases, with 11 bases between them. The CDR3 DNA reads TGTGCCAGCAACCCTACAGGGCAGCCCCAGCATTTT. Its translation is CASNPTGQPQHF.

The genes are TRBV27 and TRBJ2-3; 12 bases are shared with TRBD1. J lost 4 bases, V lost 3 bases, and 2 bases had no gene match. Germline V CDR1 and CDR2: MNHEY, SMNVEV (reference sequence). This CDR3 region has 15 residues. This chain's CDR3 is CASSFGTGGADTQYF. The CDR3 DNA sequence: TGTGCCAGCAGTTTCGGGACAGGGGGCGCAGATACGCAGTATTTT.

The chain joins TRBV5-6 to TRBJ1-5, with TRBD1 as a possible D gene (6 bases). The CDR3 spans 14 residues. CDR1 and CDR2 (germline): SGHDT, YYEEEE. V was shortened by 4 bases and J by 3 bases, with 11 bases between the two germline ends. CDR3 sequence (DNA): TGTGCCAGCAGCCCTACAGGGAACAATCAGCCCCAGCATTTT. This encodes CASSPTGNNQPQHF.

The J gene is TRBJ2-3, the V gene TRBV19; 8 bases agree with TRBD2. Looked up from germline, CDR1 is LNHDA and CDR2 is SQIVND (reference sequence). The CDR3 is 14 amino acids. V shed 4 bases and J 4 bases; nucleotides not matched to a gene: 4. The CDR3 reads CASSTIAGPDTQYF. The CDR3 DNA is TGTGCCAGTAGTACAATAGCGGGGCCAGATACGCAGTATTTT. Full variable domain (missing parts from reference TRBV19 and TRBJ2-3): DGGITQSPKYLFRKEGQNVTLSCEQNLNHDAMYWYRQDPGQGLRLIYYSQIVNDFQKGDIAEGYSVSREKKESFPLTVTSAQKNPTAFYLCASSTIAGPDTQYFGPGTRLTVL.